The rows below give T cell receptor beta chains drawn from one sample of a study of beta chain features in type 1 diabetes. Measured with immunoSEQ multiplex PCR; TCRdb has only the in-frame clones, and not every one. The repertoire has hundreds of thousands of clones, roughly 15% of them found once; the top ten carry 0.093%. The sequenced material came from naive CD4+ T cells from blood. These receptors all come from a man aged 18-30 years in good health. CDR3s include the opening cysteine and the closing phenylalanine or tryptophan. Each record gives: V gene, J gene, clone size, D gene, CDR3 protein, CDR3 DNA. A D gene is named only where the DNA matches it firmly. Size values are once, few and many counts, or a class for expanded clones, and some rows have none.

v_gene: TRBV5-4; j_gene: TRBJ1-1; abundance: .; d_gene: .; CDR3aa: CASSLAWRGTEAFF; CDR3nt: TGTGCCAGCAGCTTGGCCTGGCGGGGGACTGAAGCTTTCTTT
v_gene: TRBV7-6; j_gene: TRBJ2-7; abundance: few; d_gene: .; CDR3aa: CASSDQNGRLREQYF; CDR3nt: TGTGCCAGCAGCGACCAGAACGGCCGGCTACGCGAGCAGTACTTC
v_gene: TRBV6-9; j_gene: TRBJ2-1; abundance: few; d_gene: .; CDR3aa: CASSRLKRVPYNEQFF; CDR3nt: TGTGCCAGCAGTCGCCTCAAAAGGGTGCCCTACAATGAGCAGTTCTTC
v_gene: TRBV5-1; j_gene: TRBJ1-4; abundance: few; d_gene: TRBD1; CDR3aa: CASSPWESGTENEKLFF; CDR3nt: TGCGCCAGCAGCCCGTGGGAGTCCGGGACAGAGAATGAAAAACTGTTTTTT
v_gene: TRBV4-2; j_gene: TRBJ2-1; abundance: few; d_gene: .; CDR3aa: CASSLVGSHEQFF; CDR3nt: TGTGCCAGCAGCCTAGTGGGGTCCCATGAGCAGTTCTTC
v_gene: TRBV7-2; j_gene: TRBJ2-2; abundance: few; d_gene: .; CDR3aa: CASSLVPPGGTGELFF; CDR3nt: TGTGCCAGCAGCTTAGTCCCGCCAGGTGGGACCGGGGAGCTGTTTTTT
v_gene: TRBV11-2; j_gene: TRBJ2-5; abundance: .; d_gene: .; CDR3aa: CASGSGRTQYF; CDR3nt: TGTGCCAGCGGGAGCGGTAGGACCCAGTACTTC
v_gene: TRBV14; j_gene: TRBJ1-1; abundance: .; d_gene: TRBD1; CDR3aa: CASSRDRDGNTEAFF; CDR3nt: TGTGCCAGCAGCCGAGACAGGGACGGGAACACTGAAGCTTTCTTT
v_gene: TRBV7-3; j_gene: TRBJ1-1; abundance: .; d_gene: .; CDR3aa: CASSLLGRMNTEAFF; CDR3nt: TGTGCCAGCAGCTTACTCGGGCGGATGAACACTGAAGCTTTCTTT
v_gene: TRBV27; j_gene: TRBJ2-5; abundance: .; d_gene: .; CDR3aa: CASRKLGGGTQYF; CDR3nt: TGTGCCAGCAGGAAACTCGGAGGAGGAACCCAGTACTTC
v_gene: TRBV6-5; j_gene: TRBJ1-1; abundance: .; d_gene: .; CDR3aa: CASSYSSSGMNTEAFF; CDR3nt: TGTGCCAGCAGTTACTCTTCATCAGGTATGAACACTGAAGCTTTCTTT
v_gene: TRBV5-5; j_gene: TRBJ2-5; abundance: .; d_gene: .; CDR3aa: CASSPRGEETQYF; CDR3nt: TGTGCCAGCAGCCCTAGAGGGGAAGAGACCCAGTACTTC
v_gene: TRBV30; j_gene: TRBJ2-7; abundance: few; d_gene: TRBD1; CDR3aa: CAWSAGQAIPYEQYF; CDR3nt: TGTGCCTGGAGCGCGGGACAGGCGATACCCTACGAGCAGTACTTC
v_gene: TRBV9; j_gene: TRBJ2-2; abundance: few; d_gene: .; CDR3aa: CASSVEWSANTGELFF; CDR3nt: TGTGCCAGCAGCGTAGAGTGGTCGGCAAACACCGGGGAGCTGTTTTTT
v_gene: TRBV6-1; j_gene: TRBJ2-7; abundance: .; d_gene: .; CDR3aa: CASRQGYEQYF; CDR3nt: TGTGCCAGCAGACAGGGCTACGAGCAGTACTTC
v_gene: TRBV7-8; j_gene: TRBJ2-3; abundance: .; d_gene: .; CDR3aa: CASSRTPPRDTQYF; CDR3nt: TGTGCCAGCAGTCGGACCCCCCCTCGGGATACGCAGTATTTT
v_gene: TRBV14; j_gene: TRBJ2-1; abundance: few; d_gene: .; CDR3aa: CASSRRTHYNEQFF; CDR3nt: TGTGCCAGCAGCCGACGGACACATTACAATGAGCAGTTCTTC
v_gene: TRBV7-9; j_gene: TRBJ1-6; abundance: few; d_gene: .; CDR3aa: CASSFRSLPRNSPLHF; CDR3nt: TGTGCCAGCAGCTTTCGTTCCCTCCCCCGAAATTCACCCCTCCACTTT
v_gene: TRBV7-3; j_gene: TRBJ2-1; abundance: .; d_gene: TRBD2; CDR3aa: CASSLIGTSASSSYNEQFF; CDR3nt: TGTGCCAGCAGCTTAATAGGGACTAGCGCGTCGAGCTCCTACAATGAGCAGTTCTTC
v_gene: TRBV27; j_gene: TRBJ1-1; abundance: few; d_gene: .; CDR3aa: CASRSSWINTEAFF; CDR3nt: TGTGCCAGCAGGTCTTCGTGGATTAACACTGAAGCTTTCTTT
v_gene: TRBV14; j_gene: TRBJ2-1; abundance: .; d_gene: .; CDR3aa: CASRGYGVSSYNEQFF; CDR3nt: TGTGCCAGCAGGGGGTATGGGGTTAGCTCCTACAATGAGCAGTTCTTC
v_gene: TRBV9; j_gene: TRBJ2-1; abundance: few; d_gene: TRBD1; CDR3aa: CASSLNQGAWNEQFF; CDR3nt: TGTGCCAGCAGCCTCAATCAGGGGGCATGGAATGAGCAGTTCTTC
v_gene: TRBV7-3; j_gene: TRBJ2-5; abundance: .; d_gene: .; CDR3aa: CASSSIPGLRAQETQYF; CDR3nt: TGTGCCAGCAGCTCCATACCGGGACTTAGGGCCCAAGAGACCCAGTACTTC
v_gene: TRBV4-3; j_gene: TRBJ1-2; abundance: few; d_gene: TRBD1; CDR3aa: CASSTRDRGNYGYTF; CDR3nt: TGCGCCAGCAGCACTCGGGACAGGGGTAACTATGGCTACACCTTC
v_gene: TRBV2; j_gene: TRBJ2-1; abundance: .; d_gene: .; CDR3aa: CASSELGYNEQFF; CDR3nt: TGTGCCAGCAGTGAACTGGGTTACAATGAGCAGTTCTTC
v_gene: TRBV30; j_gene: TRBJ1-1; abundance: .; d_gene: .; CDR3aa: CAWSGRHEAFF; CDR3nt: TGTGCCTGGAGTGGACGGCATGAAGCTTTCTTT
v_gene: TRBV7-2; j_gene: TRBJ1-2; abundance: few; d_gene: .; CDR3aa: CASSLETAVYGYTF; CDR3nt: TGTGCCAGCAGCTTAGAGACAGCAGTCTATGGCTACACCTTC
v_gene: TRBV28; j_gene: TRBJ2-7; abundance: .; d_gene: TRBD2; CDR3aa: CASSLGTSGRNYEQYF; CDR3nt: TGTGCCAGCAGTTTGGGAACTAGCGGGAGGAACTACGAGCAGTACTTC
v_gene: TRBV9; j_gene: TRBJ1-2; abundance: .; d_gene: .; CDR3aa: CASSVDGGNYGYTF; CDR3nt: TGTGCCAGCAGCGTAGATGGGGGGAACTATGGCTACACCTTC
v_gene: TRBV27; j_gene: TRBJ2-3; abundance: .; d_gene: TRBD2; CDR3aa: CASSLIAGSTDTQYF; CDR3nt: TGTGCCAGCAGTTTAATAGCGGGGAGCACAGATACGCAGTATTTT
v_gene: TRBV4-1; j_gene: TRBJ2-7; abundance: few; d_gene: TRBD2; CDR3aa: CASSKLWTSRSEQYF; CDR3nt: TGCGCCAGCAGCAAACTTTGGACTAGCCGGAGCGAGCAGTACTTC
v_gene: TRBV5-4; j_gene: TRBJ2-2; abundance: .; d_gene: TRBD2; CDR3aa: CASSLRMTSGAHTGELFF; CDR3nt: TGTGCCAGCAGCTTGCGCATGACTAGCGGGGCCCACACCGGGGAGCTGTTTTTT
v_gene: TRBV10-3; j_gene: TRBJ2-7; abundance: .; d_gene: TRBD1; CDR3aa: CAISVETGAYEQYF; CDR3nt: TGTGCCATCAGTGTGGAAACAGGGGCCTACGAGCAGTACTTC
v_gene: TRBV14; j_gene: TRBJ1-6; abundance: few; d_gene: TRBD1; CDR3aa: CASSLLGTGNSPLHF; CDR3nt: TGTGCCAGCAGCCTCCTTGGGACAGGGAATTCACCCCTCCACTTT
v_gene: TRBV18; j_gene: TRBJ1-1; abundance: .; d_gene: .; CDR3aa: CASSPSGRNTEAFF; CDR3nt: TGTGCCAGCTCACCCTCGGGACGGAACACTGAAGCTTTCTTT
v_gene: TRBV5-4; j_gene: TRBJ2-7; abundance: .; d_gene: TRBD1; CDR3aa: CASSIRTGGYEQYF; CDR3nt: TGTGCCAGCAGCATTCGGACAGGAGGCTACGAGCAGTACTTC
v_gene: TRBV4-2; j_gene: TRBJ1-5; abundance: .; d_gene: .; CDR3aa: CASSQERSRSQPQHF; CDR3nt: TGTGCCAGCAGCCAAGAGAGGTCGAGGAGCCAGCCCCAGCATTTT